The clone carrying this TCR beta chain was counted only a few times. Antigen: not known. The data were taken from a study of cytomegalovirus exposure and HLA in healthy donors. Findings and caveats of the study: What a later analysis showed was that several of the most significant clusters appeared linked to common viral pathogens.

Primers for the PCR totalled 60 Vbeta and 13 Jbeta. The repertoire was sequenced with immunoSEQ multiplex PCR; TCRdb's copy has only in-frame clones and lacks some. The sample includes 99,000 or so clones, about 16% of them seen just once. The CDR3 covers 14 residues. Germline assignment: CDR1 SGHDT and CDR2 YYEEEE. The V gene lost 3 bases and the J gene lost 5 bases, with 14 bases spanning the gap. The rearrangement uses TRBV5-6 and TRBJ1-1; D possibly corresponds to TRBD1 (5 bases). The receptor's source is a female donor in good health and CMV-seronegative. The sample taken for sequencing was PBMCs. The CDR3 loop is CASSSRGRGTEAFF. CDR3 DNA: TGTGCCAGCAGCTCTCGGGGCCGGGGGACTGAAGCTTTCTTT.